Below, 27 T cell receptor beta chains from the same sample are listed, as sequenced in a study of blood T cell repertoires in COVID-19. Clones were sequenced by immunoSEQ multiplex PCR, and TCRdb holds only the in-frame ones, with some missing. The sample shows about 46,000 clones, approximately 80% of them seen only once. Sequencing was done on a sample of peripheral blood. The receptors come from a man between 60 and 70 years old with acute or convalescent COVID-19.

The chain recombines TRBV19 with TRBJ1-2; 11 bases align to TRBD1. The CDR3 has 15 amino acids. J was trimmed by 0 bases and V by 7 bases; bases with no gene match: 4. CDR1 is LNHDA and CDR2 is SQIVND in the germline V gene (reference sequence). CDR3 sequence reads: CASTGTGGPNYGYTF. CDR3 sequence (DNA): TGTGCCAGTACCGGGACAGGGGGGCCTAACTATGGCTACACCTTC.

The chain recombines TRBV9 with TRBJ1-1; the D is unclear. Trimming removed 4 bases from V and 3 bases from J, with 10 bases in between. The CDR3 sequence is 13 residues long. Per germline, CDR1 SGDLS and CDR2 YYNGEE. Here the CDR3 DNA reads TGTGCCAGCAGCAGAATAGTCGACACTGAAGCTTTCTTT. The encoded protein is CASSRIVDTEAFF.

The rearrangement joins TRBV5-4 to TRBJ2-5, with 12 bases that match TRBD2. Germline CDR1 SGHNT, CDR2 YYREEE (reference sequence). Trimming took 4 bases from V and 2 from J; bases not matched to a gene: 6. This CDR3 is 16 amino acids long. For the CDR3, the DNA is TGTGCCAGCAGCCCTAGACTAGCGGGGGAACAAGAGACCCAGTACTTC. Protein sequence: CASSPRLAGEQETQYF.

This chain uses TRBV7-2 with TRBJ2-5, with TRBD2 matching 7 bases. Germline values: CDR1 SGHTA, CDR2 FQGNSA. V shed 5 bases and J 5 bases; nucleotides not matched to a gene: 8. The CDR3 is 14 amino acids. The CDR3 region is CASSPAGWGETQYF. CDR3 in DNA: TGTGCCAGCAGCCCAGCGGGGTGGGGGGAGACCCAGTACTTC.

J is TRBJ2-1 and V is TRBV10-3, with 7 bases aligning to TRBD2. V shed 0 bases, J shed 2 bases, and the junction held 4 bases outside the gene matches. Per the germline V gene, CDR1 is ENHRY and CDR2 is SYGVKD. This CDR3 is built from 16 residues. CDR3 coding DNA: TGTGCCATCAGTGAGTCTGCGGGGGATACCTACAATGAGCAGTTCTTC. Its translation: CAISESAGDTYNEQFF.

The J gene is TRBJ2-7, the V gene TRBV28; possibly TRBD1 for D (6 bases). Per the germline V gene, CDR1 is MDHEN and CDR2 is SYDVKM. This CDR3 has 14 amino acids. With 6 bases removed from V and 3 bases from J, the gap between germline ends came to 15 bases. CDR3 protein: CASSTGFYYYEQYF. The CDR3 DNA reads TGTGCCAGCAGCACAGGGTTTTATTACTACGAGCAGTACTTC.

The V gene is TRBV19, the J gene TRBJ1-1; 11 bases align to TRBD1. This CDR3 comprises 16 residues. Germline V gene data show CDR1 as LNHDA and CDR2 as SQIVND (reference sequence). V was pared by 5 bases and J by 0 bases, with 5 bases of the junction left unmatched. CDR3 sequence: CASSGQGAKVNTEAFF. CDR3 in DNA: TGTGCCAGTAGTGGACAGGGGGCTAAGGTGAACACTGAAGCTTTCTTT.

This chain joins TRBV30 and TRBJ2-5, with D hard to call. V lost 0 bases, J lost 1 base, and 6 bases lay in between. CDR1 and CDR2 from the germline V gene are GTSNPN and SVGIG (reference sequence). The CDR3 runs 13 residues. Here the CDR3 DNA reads TGTGCCTGGAGTGTAACAGCCCAAGAGACCCAGTACTTC. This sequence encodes CAWSVTAQETQYF.

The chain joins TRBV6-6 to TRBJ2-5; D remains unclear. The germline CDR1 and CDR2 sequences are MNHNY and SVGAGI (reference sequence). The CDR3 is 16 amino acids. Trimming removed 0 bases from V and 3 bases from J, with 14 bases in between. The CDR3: CASSYSLSPGEETQYF. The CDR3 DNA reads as TGTGCCAGCAGTTACTCGTTGTCGCCAGGCGAAGAGACCCAGTACTTC.

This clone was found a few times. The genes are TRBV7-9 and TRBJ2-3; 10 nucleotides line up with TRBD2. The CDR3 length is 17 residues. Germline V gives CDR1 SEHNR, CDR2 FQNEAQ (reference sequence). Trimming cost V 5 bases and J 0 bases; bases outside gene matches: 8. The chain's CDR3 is CASSRIGTSESTDTQYF. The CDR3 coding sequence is TGTGCCAGCAGCCGTATTGGGACTAGCGAGAGCACAGATACGCAGTATTTT.

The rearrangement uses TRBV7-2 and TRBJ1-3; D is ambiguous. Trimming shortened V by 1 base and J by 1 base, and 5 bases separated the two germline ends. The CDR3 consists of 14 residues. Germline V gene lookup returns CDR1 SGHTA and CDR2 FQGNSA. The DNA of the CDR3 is TGTGCCAGCAGCTTAGAACAGTCTGGAAACACCATATATTTT. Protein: CASSLEQSGNTIYF.

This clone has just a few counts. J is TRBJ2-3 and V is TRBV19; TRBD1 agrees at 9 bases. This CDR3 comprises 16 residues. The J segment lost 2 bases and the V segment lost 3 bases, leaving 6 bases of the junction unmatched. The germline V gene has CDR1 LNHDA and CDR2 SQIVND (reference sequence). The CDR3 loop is CASSIMGQGITDTQYF. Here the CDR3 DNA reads TGTGCCAGTAGTATTATGGGACAGGGCATCACAGATACGCAGTATTTT.

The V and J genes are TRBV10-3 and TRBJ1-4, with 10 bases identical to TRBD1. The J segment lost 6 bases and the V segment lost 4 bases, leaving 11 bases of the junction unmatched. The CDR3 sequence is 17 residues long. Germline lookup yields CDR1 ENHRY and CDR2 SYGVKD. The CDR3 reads CAISAASTGTGDEKLFF. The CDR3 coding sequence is TGTGCCATCAGTGCAGCATCAACCGGGACAGGGGATGAAAAACTGTTTTTT.

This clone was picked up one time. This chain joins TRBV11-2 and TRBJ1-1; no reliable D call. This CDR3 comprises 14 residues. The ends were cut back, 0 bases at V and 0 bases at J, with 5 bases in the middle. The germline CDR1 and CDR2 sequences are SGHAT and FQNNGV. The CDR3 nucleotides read TGTGCCAGCAGCTTAGATCCATTGAACACTGAAGCTTTCTTT. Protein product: CASSLDPLNTEAFF.

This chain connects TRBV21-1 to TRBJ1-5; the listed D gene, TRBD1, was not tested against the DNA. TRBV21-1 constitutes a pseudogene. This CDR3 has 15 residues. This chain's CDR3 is CASSKEGQPNQPQHF. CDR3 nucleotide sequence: TGTGCCAGCAGCAAAGAAGGACAGCCCAATCAGCCCCAGCATTTT.

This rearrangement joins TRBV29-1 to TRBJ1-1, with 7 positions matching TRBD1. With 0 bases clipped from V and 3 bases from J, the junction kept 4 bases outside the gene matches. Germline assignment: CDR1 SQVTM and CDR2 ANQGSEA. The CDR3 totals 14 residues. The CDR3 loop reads CSVEEDRSYTEAFF. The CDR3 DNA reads TGCAGCGTTGAAGAGGACAGGTCCTACACTGAAGCTTTCTTT.

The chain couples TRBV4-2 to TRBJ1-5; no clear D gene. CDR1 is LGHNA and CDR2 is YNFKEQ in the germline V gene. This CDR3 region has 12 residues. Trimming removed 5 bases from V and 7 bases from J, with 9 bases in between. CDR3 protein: CASSLGGQPQHF. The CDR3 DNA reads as TGTGCCAGCAGCTTAGGAGGACAGCCCCAGCATTTT.

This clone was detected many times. CDR3 amino acids: CAGDRHYGYTF. CDR3 bases: TGTGCCGGGGACAGACACTATGGCTACACCTTC. The V gene is TRBV30, the J gene TRBJ1-2, with 7 bases matching TRBD1. The CDR3 has 11 amino acids. Trimming cost V 8 bases and J 3 bases; bases outside gene matches: 3. CDR1 and CDR2 from the germline V gene are GTSNPN and SVGIG (reference sequence).

In nucleotides, the CDR3 is TGTGCCAGTAGGGCACAGGGGCAACTTCTTAACTATGGCTACACCTTC. Its translation is CASRAQGQLLNYGYTF. V usage is TRBV19 and J usage is TRBJ1-2, with 7 bases identical to TRBD1. The CDR3 covers 16 residues. The germline V gene encodes CDR1 LNHDA and CDR2 SQIVND (reference sequence). V lost 6 bases, J lost 1 base, and 11 bases stayed unmatched.

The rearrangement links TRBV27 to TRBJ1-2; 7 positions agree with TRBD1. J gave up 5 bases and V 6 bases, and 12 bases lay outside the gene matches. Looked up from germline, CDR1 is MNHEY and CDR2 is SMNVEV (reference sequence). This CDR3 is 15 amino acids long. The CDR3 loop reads CASSDQGVDIYGYTF. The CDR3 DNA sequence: TGTGCCAGCAGCGACCAGGGGGTCGATATATATGGCTACACCTTC.

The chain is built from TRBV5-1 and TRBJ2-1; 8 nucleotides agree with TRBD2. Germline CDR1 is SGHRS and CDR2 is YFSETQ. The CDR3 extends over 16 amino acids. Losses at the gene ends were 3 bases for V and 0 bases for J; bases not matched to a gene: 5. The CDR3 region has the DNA TGCGCCAGCAGCTCGAGTAGCGGGAACTCCTACAATGAGCAGTTCTTC. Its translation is CASSSSSGNSYNEQFF.

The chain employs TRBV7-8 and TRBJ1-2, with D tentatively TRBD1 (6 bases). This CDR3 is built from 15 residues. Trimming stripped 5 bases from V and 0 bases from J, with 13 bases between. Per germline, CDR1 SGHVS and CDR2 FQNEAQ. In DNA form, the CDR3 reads TGTGCCAGCAGCCACGGGACACTATCTAACTATGGCTACACCTTC. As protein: CASSHGTLSNYGYTF.

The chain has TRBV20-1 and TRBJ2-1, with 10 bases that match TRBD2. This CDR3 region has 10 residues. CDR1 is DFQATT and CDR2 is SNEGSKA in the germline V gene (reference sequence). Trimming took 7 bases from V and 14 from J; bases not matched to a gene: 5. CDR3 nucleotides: TGCAGTGTAAGCGGGGGGGTTGAGTTCTTC. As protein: CSVSGGVEFF.

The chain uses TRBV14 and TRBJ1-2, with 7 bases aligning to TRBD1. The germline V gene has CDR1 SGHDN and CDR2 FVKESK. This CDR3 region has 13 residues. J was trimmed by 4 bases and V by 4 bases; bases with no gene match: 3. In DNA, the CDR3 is TGTGCCAGCAGCCTGACAGGGATCTATGGCTACACCTTC. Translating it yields CASSLTGIYGYTF.

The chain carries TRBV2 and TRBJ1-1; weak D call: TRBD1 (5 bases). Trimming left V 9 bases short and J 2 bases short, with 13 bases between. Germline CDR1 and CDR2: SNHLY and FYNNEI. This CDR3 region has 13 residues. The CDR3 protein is CASLRVLNTEAFF. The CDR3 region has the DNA TGTGCCAGTCTCAGGGTGCTAAACACTGAAGCTTTCTTT.

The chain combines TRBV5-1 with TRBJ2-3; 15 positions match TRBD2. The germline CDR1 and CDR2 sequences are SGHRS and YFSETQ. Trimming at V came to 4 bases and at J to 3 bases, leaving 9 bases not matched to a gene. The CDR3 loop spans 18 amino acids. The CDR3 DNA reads TGCGCCAGCAGCCCCCGGACTAGCGGGGGGGCTATAACAGATACGCAGTATTTT. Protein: CASSPRTSGGAITDTQYF.

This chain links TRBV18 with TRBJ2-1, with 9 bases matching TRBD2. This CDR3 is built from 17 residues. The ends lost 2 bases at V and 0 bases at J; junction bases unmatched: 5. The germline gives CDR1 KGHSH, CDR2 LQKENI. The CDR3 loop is CASSPSSGGRSYNEQFF. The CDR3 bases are TGTGCCAGCTCACCAAGTAGCGGGGGTCGCTCCTACAATGAGCAGTTCTTC.